These T cell receptor beta chains were read from a single sample in a study of CD8 T cells in ankylosing spondylitis. TCRdb recomputed calls from the 5' RACE reads with MiXCR, one row per CDR3 protein. The sample has some 250,000 distinct CDR3 sequences; 8% to 9.5% are singletons. The sequencing input was blood, either unsorted or a sorted T cell fraction (not recorded which). These receptors were obtained from a male donor with ankylosing spondylitis or in good health (not recorded which). CDR3s include the opening cysteine and the closing phenylalanine or tryptophan. Each record gives: CDR3 length, V gene, J gene, clone size, D gene, CDR3 DNA, CDR3 protein. The D gene is left open where the match is weak. For some rows the clone size is stated as once, few or many, or as a class when expanded; others skip it.

CDR3 length: 13; V gene: TRBV7-2; J gene: TRBJ1-4; clone size: .; D gene: TRBD1; CDR3 DNA: TGTGCCAGCAGCACACAGGGGAGTGAAAAACTGTTTTTT; CDR3 protein: CASSTQGSEKLFF
CDR3 length: 17; V gene: TRBV12-3/TRBV12-4; J gene: TRBJ2-6; clone size: many; D gene: TRBD1; CDR3 DNA: TGTGCCAGCAGTTTGGGACAGGGCCTCTCTGGGGCCAACGTCCTGACTTTC; CDR3 protein: CASSLGQGLSGANVLTF
CDR3 length: 15; V gene: TRBV7-9; J gene: TRBJ1-1; clone size: many; D gene: .; CDR3 DNA: TGTGCCAGCAGCTCGAAATGGACCATGAACACTGAAGCTTTCTTT; CDR3 protein: CASSSKWTMNTEAFF
CDR3 length: 17; V gene: TRBV4-2; J gene: TRBJ1-6; clone size: many; D gene: TRBD1; CDR3 DNA: TGTGCCAGCAGCCAAGAAGATCGGACAGGTCCTAATTCACCCCTCCACTTT; CDR3 protein: CASSQEDRTGPNSPLHF
CDR3 length: 17; V gene: TRBV7-9; J gene: TRBJ2-2; clone size: few; D gene: .; CDR3 DNA: TGTGCCAGCAGCTTAGCGCAGACCCCGTGGGGCGCCGGGGAGCTGTTTTTT; CDR3 protein: CASSLAQTPWGAGELFF
CDR3 length: 11; V gene: TRBV7-9; J gene: TRBJ2-2; clone size: many; D gene: .; CDR3 DNA: TGTGCCAGCAGCTTAGAGGGGGAGCTGTTTTTT; CDR3 protein: CASSLEGELFF
CDR3 length: 16; V gene: TRBV7-9; J gene: TRBJ2-1; clone size: .; D gene: .; CDR3 DNA: TGTGCCAGCACCCCAAGCGGGACGGGGGCCCACAATGAGCAGTTCTTC; CDR3 protein: CASTPSGTGAHNEQFF
CDR3 length: 16; V gene: TRBV5-6; J gene: TRBJ1-4; clone size: many; D gene: .; CDR3 DNA: TGTGCCAGCAGCTTGAGTGGAAAAGGAGTCCTTGAAAAACTGTTTTTT; CDR3 protein: CASSLSGKGVLEKLFF
CDR3 length: 14; V gene: TRBV30; J gene: TRBJ1-6; clone size: .; D gene: .; CDR3 DNA: TGTGCCTGGAGTGTCAGGACAGTCAATTCACCCCTCCACTTT; CDR3 protein: CAWSVRTVNSPLHF
CDR3 length: 16; V gene: TRBV7-9; J gene: TRBJ2-2; clone size: few; D gene: TRBD1; CDR3 DNA: TGTGCCAGCAGCTTAGTGTGGACAGGGGGCGTCGGGGAGCTGTTTTTT; CDR3 protein: CASSLVWTGGVGELFF
CDR3 length: 15; V gene: TRBV5-6; J gene: TRBJ2-2; clone size: many; D gene: .; CDR3 DNA: TGTGCCAGCAGCTATACACGGCTCGGGACCGGGGAGCTGTTTTTT; CDR3 protein: CASSYTRLGTGELFF
CDR3 length: 13; V gene: TRBV29-1; J gene: TRBJ2-1; clone size: many; D gene: .; CDR3 DNA: TGCAGCGTTGGGGGGCGCGGGGTCTATGAGCAGTTCTTC; CDR3 protein: CSVGGRGVYEQFF
CDR3 length: 15; V gene: TRBV20-1; J gene: TRBJ2-3; clone size: many; D gene: .; CDR3 DNA: TGCAGTGCTAGACTAGTCCCCTATCAATCAGATACGCAGTATTTT; CDR3 protein: CSARLVPYQSDTQYF
CDR3 length: 15; V gene: TRBV24-1; J gene: TRBJ2-1; clone size: .; D gene: .; CDR3 DNA: TGTGCCACCAGTGACCTGGGCCGGAGGCCTAATGAGCAGTTCTTC; CDR3 protein: CATSDLGRRPNEQFF
CDR3 length: 14; V gene: TRBV12-3/TRBV12-4; J gene: TRBJ2-3; clone size: many; D gene: .; CDR3 DNA: TGTGCCAGCAGCTTTACCTCGACTAGAGAGGGGGAGGATTTT; CDR3 protein: CASSFTSTREGEDF
CDR3 length: 17; V gene: TRBV7-9; J gene: TRBJ2-1; clone size: few; D gene: TRBD1; CDR3 DNA: TGTGCCAGCAGCCCAGGCAAAGGGACAGGGAGGAAGGATGAGCAGTTCTTC; CDR3 protein: CASSPGKGTGRKDEQFF
CDR3 length: 17; V gene: TRBV6-5; J gene: TRBJ2-3; clone size: many; D gene: TRBD2; CDR3 DNA: TGTGCCAGCAGTTCCCTGGGACTAGCGGGGGCCACCATCCCGCAGTATTTT; CDR3 protein: CASSSLGLAGATIPQYF
CDR3 length: 17; V gene: TRBV29-1; J gene: TRBJ1-1; clone size: few; D gene: TRBD1; CDR3 DNA: TGCAGCGTTGACGCCGCTGCTGTCGACAGGGGTAACACTGAAGCTTTCTTT; CDR3 protein: CSVDAAAVDRGNTEAFF
CDR3 length: 15; V gene: TRBV7-9; J gene: TRBJ2-1; clone size: many; D gene: TRBD2; CDR3 DNA: TGTGCCAGCAGCTCAACCGGGACTAGCGTCAATGAGCAGTTCTTC; CDR3 protein: CASSSTGTSVNEQFF
CDR3 length: 14; V gene: TRBV6-1; J gene: TRBJ1-5; clone size: many; D gene: .; CDR3 DNA: TGTGCCAGCAGCGATCGGGACATCAATCAGCCCCAGCATTTT; CDR3 protein: CASSDRDINQPQHF
CDR3 length: 14; V gene: TRBV6-4; J gene: TRBJ2-1; clone size: many; D gene: TRBD2; CDR3 DNA: TGTGCCAGCAGTCGGACTAGCGGTTCCTATGAGCAGTTCTTC; CDR3 protein: CASSRTSGSYEQFF
CDR3 length: 12; V gene: TRBV3-1; J gene: TRBJ1-2; clone size: many; D gene: .; CDR3 DNA: TGTGCCAGCAGGGGAGGGGTCGGTGGCTACACCTTC; CDR3 protein: CASRGGVGGYTF
CDR3 length: 13; V gene: TRBV27; J gene: TRBJ1-2; clone size: many; D gene: TRBD1; CDR3 DNA: TGTGCCAGCAGCCGGGACAGTAACTATGGCTACACCTTC; CDR3 protein: CASSRDSNYGYTF
CDR3 length: 13; V gene: TRBV12-3/TRBV12-4; J gene: TRBJ1-2; clone size: many; D gene: .; CDR3 DNA: TGTGCCAGCAACGGAGACTTACTCTATGGCTACACCTTC; CDR3 protein: CASNGDLLYGYTF
CDR3 length: 14; V gene: TRBV7-9; J gene: TRBJ1-5; clone size: many; D gene: .; CDR3 DNA: TGTGCCAGCAGCCCGGGACCCGGCAATCAGCCCCAGCATTTT; CDR3 protein: CASSPGPGNQPQHF
CDR3 length: 18; V gene: TRBV24-1; J gene: TRBJ2-6; clone size: many; D gene: TRBD1; CDR3 DNA: TGTGCCACCAGTGCCGGGACAGCTATGTTCTCTGGGGCCAACGTCCTGACTTTC; CDR3 protein: CATSAGTAMFSGANVLTF
CDR3 length: 13; V gene: TRBV18; J gene: TRBJ2-1; clone size: .; D gene: .; CDR3 DNA: TGTGCCAGCTCACAGAGGTCTTTCAATGAGCAGTTCTTC; CDR3 protein: CASSQRSFNEQFF
CDR3 length: 13; V gene: TRBV5-8; J gene: TRBJ2-5; clone size: few; D gene: TRBD2; CDR3 DNA: TGTGCCAGCAGGGGACTAGCGGTGGAGACCCAGTACTTC; CDR3 protein: CASRGLAVETQYF
CDR3 length: 15; V gene: TRBV7-3; J gene: TRBJ1-5; clone size: many; D gene: .; CDR3 DNA: TGTGCCAGCAGCTCCCTGACAGCTGAGAATCAGCCCCAGCATTTT; CDR3 protein: CASSSLTAENQPQHF
CDR3 length: 13; V gene: TRBV5-1; J gene: TRBJ2-1; clone size: many; D gene: TRBD2; CDR3 DNA: TGCGCCAGCAAAAGCGGGAGTCGGGATGAGCAGTTCTTC; CDR3 protein: CASKSGSRDEQFF
CDR3 length: 14; V gene: TRBV20-1; J gene: TRBJ2-1; clone size: many; D gene: TRBD2; CDR3 DNA: TGCAGTGCAGAGCGCAGCGGGACGTTCAATGAGCAGTTCTTC; CDR3 protein: CSAERSGTFNEQFF
CDR3 length: 14; V gene: TRBV28; J gene: TRBJ2-5; clone size: many; D gene: .; CDR3 DNA: TGTGCCAGCAGTTTCGGGACGCACCAAGAGACCCAGTACTTC; CDR3 protein: CASSFGTHQETQYF
CDR3 length: 15; V gene: TRBV10-3; J gene: TRBJ2-3; clone size: many; D gene: TRBD2; CDR3 DNA: TGTGCCATCAGTGAGGGGTTCGGGGGGGCCGATACGCAGTATTTT; CDR3 protein: CAISEGFGGADTQYF
CDR3 length: 13; V gene: TRBV19; J gene: TRBJ2-1; clone size: many; D gene: .; CDR3 DNA: TGTGCCAGTAGTGTTGGACTGTACAATGAGCAGTTCTTC; CDR3 protein: CASSVGLYNEQFF
CDR3 length: 15; V gene: TRBV7-6; J gene: TRBJ1-4; clone size: .; D gene: .; CDR3 DNA: TGTGCCAGCAGCTTCAACAGGGACTATAATGAAAAACTGTTTTTT; CDR3 protein: CASSFNRDYNEKLFF
CDR3 length: 15; V gene: TRBV20-1; J gene: TRBJ2-3; clone size: many; D gene: .; CDR3 DNA: TGCAGTGCTAGAGATAGTGGGCTAGCCAGAGATACGCAGTATTTT; CDR3 protein: CSARDSGLARDTQYF
CDR3 length: 17; V gene: TRBV5-1; J gene: TRBJ1-1; clone size: many; D gene: TRBD1; CDR3 DNA: TGCGCCAGCAGCTTGGCCGGGACAGGGCCTATGAACACTGAAGCTTTCTTT; CDR3 protein: CASSLAGTGPMNTEAFF
CDR3 length: 16; V gene: TRBV30; J gene: TRBJ1-2; clone size: few; D gene: .; CDR3 DNA: TGTGCCTGGGCTGCCCTGCTGCTCCGATGGGACTATGGCTACACCTTC; CDR3 protein: CAWAALLLRWDYGYTF
CDR3 length: 14; V gene: TRBV7-9; J gene: TRBJ1-2; clone size: .; D gene: .; CDR3 DNA: TGTGCCGTTAACGGGGGAGGGTCGGACTATGGCTACACCTTC; CDR3 protein: CAVNGGGSDYGYTF
CDR3 length: 17; V gene: TRBV7-2; J gene: TRBJ1-6; clone size: many; D gene: .; CDR3 DNA: TGTGCCAGCAGCTTTTCCGCCAGCCTTTGGGTGAATTCACCCCTCCACTTT; CDR3 protein: CASSFSASLWVNSPLHF
CDR3 length: 15; V gene: TRBV20-1; J gene: TRBJ1-6; clone size: many; D gene: TRBD1; CDR3 DNA: TGCAGTGCTTTGACAGGGCCGCCTGGTAGGTCACCCCTCCACTTT; CDR3 protein: CSALTGPPGRSPLHF
CDR3 length: 13; V gene: TRBV5-5; J gene: TRBJ2-7; clone size: many; D gene: .; CDR3 DNA: TGTGCCAGCAGCCCGGAATGGAGTTCCGAGCAGTACTTC; CDR3 protein: CASSPEWSSEQYF
CDR3 length: 14; V gene: TRBV5-1; J gene: TRBJ2-3; clone size: many; D gene: .; CDR3 DNA: TGCGCCAGCAGCTTGGGAACTCCAACAGATACGCAGTATTTT; CDR3 protein: CASSLGTPTDTQYF
CDR3 length: 18; V gene: TRBV6-1; J gene: TRBJ2-3; clone size: .; D gene: TRBD2; CDR3 DNA: TGTGCCAGCAGGCAGCCGGGACTAGCGGGGGGGCCTTGGGATACGCAGTATTTT; CDR3 protein: CASRQPGLAGGPWDTQYF